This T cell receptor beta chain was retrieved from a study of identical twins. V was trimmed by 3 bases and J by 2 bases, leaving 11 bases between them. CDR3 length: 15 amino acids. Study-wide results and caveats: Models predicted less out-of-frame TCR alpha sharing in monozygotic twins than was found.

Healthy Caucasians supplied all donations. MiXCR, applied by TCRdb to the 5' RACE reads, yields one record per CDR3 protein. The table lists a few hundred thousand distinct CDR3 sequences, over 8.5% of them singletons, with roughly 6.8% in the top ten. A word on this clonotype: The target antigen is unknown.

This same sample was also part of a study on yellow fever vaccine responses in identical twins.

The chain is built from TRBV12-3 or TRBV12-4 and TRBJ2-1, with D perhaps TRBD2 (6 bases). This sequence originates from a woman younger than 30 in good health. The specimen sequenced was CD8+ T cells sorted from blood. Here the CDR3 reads CASSLGGHPYNEQFF. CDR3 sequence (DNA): TGTGCCAGCAGTTTGGGAGGACACCCCTACAATGAGCAGTTCTTC.